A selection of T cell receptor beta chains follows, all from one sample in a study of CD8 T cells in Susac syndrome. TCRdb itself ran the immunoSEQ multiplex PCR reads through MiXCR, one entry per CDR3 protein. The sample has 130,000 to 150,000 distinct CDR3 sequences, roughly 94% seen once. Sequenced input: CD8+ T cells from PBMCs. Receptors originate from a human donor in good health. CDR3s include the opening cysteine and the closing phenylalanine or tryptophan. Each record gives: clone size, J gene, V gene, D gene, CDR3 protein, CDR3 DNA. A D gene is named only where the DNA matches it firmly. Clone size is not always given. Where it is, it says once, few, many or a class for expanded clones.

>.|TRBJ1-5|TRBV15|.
CATSRDGAGWDQPQHF
TGTGCCACCAGCAGAGATGGGGCAGGATGGGATCAGCCCCAGCATTTT
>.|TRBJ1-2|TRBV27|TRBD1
CASSLSGQGGTSGYTF
TGTGCCAGCAGTTTATCGGGACAGGGAGGCACTAGTGGCTACACCTTC
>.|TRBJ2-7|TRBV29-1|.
CSAEDGQSSYEQYF
TGCAGCGCTGAAGATGGACAAAGCTCCTACGAGCAGTACTTC
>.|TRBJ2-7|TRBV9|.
CASSVGDNSYEQYF
TGTGCCAGCAGCGTAGGGGACAACTCCTACGAGCAGTACTTC
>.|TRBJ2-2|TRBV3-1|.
CASTGTGELFF
TGTGCCAGCACTGGCACCGGGGAGCTGTTTTTT
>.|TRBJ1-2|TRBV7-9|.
CASSLGHGYTF
TGTGCCAGCAGCTTAGGCCACGGCTACACCTTC
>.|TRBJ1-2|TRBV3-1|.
CASSQDRDNYGYTF
TGTGCCAGCAGCCAAGATCGGGATAACTATGGCTACACCTTC
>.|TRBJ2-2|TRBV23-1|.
CASSPDAVGPGSCFF
.
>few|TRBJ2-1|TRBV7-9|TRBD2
CASSFELAGTYNEQFF
TGTGCCAGCAGCTTTGAACTAGCGGGAACCTACAATGAGCAGTTCTTC
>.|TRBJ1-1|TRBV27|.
CATRTASEAFF
TGTGCCACCCGGACAGCCAGTGAAGCTTTCTTT